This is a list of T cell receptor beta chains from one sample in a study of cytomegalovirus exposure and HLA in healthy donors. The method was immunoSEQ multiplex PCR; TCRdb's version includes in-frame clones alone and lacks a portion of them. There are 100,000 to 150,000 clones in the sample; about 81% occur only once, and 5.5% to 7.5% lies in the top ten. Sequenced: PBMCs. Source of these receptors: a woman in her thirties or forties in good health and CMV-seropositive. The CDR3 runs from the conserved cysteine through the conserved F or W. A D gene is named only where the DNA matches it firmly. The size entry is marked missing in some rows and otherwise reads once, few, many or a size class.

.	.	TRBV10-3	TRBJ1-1	TGTGCCATCGGAGGGTTGAACACTGAAGCTTTCTTT	CAIGGLNTEAFF
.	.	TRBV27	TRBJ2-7	TGTGCCAGCAGTCTAGAGGGCTCCATTTCGAGGGAGCAGTACTTC	CASSLEGSISREQYF
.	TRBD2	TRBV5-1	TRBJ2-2	TGCGCCAGCAGCTTGATCCCGGGGGGGCCGGCCGGGGAGCTGTTTTTT	CASSLIPGGPAGELFF
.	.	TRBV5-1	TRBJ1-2	TGCGCCAGCAGCTCAGGGCCCACTAACTATGGCTACACCTTC	CASSSGPTNYGYTF
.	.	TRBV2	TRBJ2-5	TGTGCCAGCACCGAGAGTAGAGAGACCCAGTACTTC	CASTESRETQYF
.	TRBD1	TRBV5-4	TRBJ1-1	TGTGCCAGCAGCTCACGGGACAGGGTGGTCGGGACAGAAGCTTTCTTT	CASSSRDRVVGTEAFF
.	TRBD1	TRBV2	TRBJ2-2	TGTGCCAGCCGGGACAGGGGGGAGGACACCGGGGAGCTGTTTTTT	CASRDRGEDTGELFF
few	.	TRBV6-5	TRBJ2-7	TGTGCCAGCAGTTACTCACGATTCGGGAGCTCCTACGAGCAGTACTTC	CASSYSRFGSSYEQYF
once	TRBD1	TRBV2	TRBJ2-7	TGTGCCAGCAGTGACCAGACAGGGTTCTCCTACGAGCAGTACTTC	CASSDQTGFSYEQYF
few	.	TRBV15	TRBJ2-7	TGTGCCACCACCTCAGGGCCCCCCTACGAGCAGTACTTC	CATTSGPPYEQYF
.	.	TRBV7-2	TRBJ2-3	TGTGCCAGCAGCTTAAGGAGTTCTAGCACAGATACGCAGTATTTT	CASSLRSSSTDTQYF
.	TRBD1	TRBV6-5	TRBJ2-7	TGTGCCAGCAGGCTCGGGACAGTTAGCTCCTACGAGCAGTACTTC	CASRLGTVSSYEQYF
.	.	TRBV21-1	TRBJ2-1	TGTGCCAGCAGCAAAGAGCGGGTGTCGGATGAGCAGTTCTTC	CASSKERVSDEQFF
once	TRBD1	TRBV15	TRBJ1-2	TGTGCCACCAGCAGAGATACGACAGGGGGCGGCTACACCTTC	CATSRDTTGGGYTF
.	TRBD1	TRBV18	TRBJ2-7	TGTGCCAGCTCACCTCGTGGCGGACAGGGAGCCTACGAGCAGTACTTC	CASSPRGGQGAYEQYF
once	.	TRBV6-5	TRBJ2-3	TGTGCCAGCAGTTCCCTAGCAGGCACAGATACGCAGTATTTT	CASSSLAGTDTQYF
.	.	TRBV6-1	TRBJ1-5	TGTGCCAGCAGTGTCGACAGGATCTTCAATCAGCCCCAGCATTTT	CASSVDRIFNQPQHF
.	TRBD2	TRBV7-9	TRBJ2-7	TGTGCCAGCAGCCCCCGGGGGGAACGCTACGAGCAGTACTTC	CASSPRGERYEQYF
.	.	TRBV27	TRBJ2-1	TGTGCCAGCAGACCCCCTCACCTGAGCTCCTACAATGAGCAGTTCTTC	CASRPPHLSSYNEQFF
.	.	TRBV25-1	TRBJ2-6	TGTGCCAGCAGCGGCCCGGGGTCTGGGGCCAACGTCCTGACTTTC	CASSGPGSGANVLTF
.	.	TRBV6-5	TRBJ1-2	TGTGCCAGCAGTTACTCTGAGGGACTGGGTGGCTACACCTTC	CASSYSEGLGGYTF
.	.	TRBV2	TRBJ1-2	TGTGCCAGCAGTGAACCGGGGTTGCATGGCTACACCTTC	CASSEPGLHGYTF
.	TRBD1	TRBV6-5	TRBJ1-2	TGTGCCAGCAGGCTGCCGGGACAGGGGGTAGGCGGCTACACCTTC	CASRLPGQGVGGYTF
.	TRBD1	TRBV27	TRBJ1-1	TGTGCCAGCAGTAGACAGGGGGTGAACACTGAAGCTTTCTTT	CASSRQGVNTEAFF
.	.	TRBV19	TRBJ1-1	TGTGCCAGTTGTAGGGAGGCGAACACTGAAGCTTTCTTT	CASCREANTEAFF
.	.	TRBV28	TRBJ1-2	TGTGCCAGCTCTAGGGGTACTAACTATGGCTACACCTTC	CASSRGTNYGYTF
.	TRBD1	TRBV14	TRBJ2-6	TGTGCCAGCAGCCCCCGGACAGGTCGGAGCTCTGGGGCCAACGTCCTGACTTTC	CASSPRTGRSSGANVLTF
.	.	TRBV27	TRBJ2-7	TGTGCCAGCAGTTTCCGCGGGTCCTACGAGCAGTACTTC	CASSFRGSYEQYF
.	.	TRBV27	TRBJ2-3	TGTGCCAGCAGTTACTACAGGGGACTTAGCACAGATACGCAGTATTTT	CASSYYRGLSTDTQYF
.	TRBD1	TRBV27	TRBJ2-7	TGTGCCAGCACCTTATCCGGGACAGGGTCCCAGCAGTACTTC	CASTLSGTGSQQYF
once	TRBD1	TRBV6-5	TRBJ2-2	TGTGCCAGCAGTTACTCGAGGGTGACAGGGGCCGGGGAGCTGTTTTTT	CASSYSRVTGAGELFF
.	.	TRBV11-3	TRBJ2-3	TGTGCCAGCAGCTTGGTCACGCTATCGGATACGCAGTATTTT	CASSLVTLSDTQYF
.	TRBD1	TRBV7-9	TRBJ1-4	TGTGCCAGCAGCTCCTGGGACAGGGAAGCGGGAAAACTGTTTTTT	CASSSWDREAGKLFF
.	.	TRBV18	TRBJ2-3	TGTGCCAGCTCACCTATCTTGTCCAGGGCGGGGACAGATACGCAGTATTTT	CASSPILSRAGTDTQYF
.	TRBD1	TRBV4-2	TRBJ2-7	TGTGCCCCTCGAGGGACAGGGGCCTACGAGCAGTACTTC	CAPRGTGAYEQYF
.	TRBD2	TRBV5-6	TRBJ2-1	TGTGCCAGCAGCTTTCCTACTAGCGGGAGTAGAAATGAGCAGTTCTTC	CASSFPTSGSRNEQFF
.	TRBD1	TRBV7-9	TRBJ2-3	TGTGCCAGCAGCCCACTTATTCGGACAGGAAACACAGATACGCAGTATTTT	CASSPLIRTGNTDTQYF
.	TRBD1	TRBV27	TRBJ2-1	TGTGCCAGCAGTCCCCCCAGGGGGAAGTTAGATGAGCAGTTCTTC	CASSPPRGKLDEQFF
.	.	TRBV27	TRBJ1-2	TGTGCCACCAGCCGGGACTTCCGCCCCTTCAACTATGGCTACACCTTC	CATSRDFRPFNYGYTF
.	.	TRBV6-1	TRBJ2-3	TGTGCCAGCAATCGACAGTTCTGGGGCACAGATACGCAGTATTTT	CASNRQFWGTDTQYF
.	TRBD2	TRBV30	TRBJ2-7	TGTGCCTGGAGCCATCTGAACGGGGGGACGGCCTACGAGCAGTACTTC	CAWSHLNGGTAYEQYF
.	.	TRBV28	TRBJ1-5	TGTGCCAGCAGTTTCATACAAAATAGCAATCAGCCCCAGCATTTT	CASSFIQNSNQPQHF
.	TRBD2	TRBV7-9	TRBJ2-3	TGTGCCAGCAGCTTAGATATAGCGGGGTTCACAGATACGCAGTATTTT	CASSLDIAGFTDTQYF
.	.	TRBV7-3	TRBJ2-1	TGTGCCAGCAGCTCTCCGGGGGCCTACAATGAGCAGTTCTTC	CASSSPGAYNEQFF
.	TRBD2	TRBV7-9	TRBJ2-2	TGTGCCAGCAGCTCGGGACTAGCGGGGCTAACGATCAACACCGGGGAGCTGTTTTTT	CASSSGLAGLTINTGELFF
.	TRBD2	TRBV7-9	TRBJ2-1	TGTGCCAGCCGCACTCTAGCGGGGGTCAATGAGCAGTTCTTC	CASRTLAGVNEQFF
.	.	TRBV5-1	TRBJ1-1	TGCGCCAGCAGCCCGCGGGGACGGACGAACACTGAAGCTTTCTTT	CASSPRGRTNTEAFF
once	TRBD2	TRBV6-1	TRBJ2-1	TGTGCCAGCAGTGGGTGGACTAGCGGCATCAATGAGCAGTTCTTC	CASSGWTSGINEQFF
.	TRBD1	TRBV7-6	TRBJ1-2	TGTGCCAGCAGCCCCGGGACAGGGCTGGGCTACACCTTC	CASSPGTGLGYTF
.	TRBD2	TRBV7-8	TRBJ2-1	TGTGCCAGCAGCTCGGGACTAGCGGGAATCCATGAGCAGTTCTTC	CASSSGLAGIHEQFF
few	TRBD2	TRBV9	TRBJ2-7	TGTGCCAGCAGCTTTTCCGGGACTAGCATTTCCGAGCAGTACTTC	CASSFSGTSISEQYF